This T cell receptor (beta chain) derives from a study of Ad26.COV2.S vaccination and SARS-CoV-2 variants. Germline CDR1 and CDR2: GTSNPN and SVGIG (reference sequence). The CDR3 is 14 amino acids. Specified treatment: around 19 received Ad26.COV2.S at low or high dose, single or two shots; about 5 received placebo; per-sample allocation not given. On day 63 after the first injection, vaccine and placebo recipients gave samples. Regarding the study as a whole: Substantial response breadth was reportedly seen for spike-specific CD8+ and CD4+ T cells after vaccination.

Here immunoSEQ multiplex PCR was the method, and the copy in TCRdb shows in-frame clones only, minus some. The table records some 480,000 clones, roughly 87% of them present only once. Note on this clone: As yet, its antigen is unknown.

This sequence was found in a person between 18 and 59 years old who received the Ad26.COV2.S COVID-19 vaccine or a placebo. Sequences were derived from peripheral blood, sampled in a trial of Ad26.COV2.S vaccine versus placebo. This chain joins TRBV30 and TRBJ1-6, with 7 bases identical to TRBD1. The CDR3 bases are TGTGCACTGGAGGGGGCGCGTAGTAATTCACCCCTCCACTTT. It is translated as CALEGARSNSPLHF.